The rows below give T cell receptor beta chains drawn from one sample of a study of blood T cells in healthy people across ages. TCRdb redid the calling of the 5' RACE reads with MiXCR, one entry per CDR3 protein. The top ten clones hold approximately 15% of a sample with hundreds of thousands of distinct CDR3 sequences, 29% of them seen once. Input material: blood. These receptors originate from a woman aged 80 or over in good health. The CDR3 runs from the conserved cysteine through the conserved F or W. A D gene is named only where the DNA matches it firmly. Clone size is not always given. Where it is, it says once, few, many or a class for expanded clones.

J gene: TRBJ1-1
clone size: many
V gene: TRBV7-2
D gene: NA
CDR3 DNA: TGTGCCAGCAGCTTACAGGTACCCGCTGAAGCTTTCTTT
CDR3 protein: CASSLQVPAEAFF

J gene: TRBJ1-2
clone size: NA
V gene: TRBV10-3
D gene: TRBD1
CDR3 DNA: TGTGCCATCAGTGAGTCTCATGGACAGGGAGGAAACTATGGCTACACCTTC
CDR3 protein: CAISESHGQGGNYGYTF

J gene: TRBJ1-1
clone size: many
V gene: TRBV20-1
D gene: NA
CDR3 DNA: TGCAGTGCTACACCGGGACACGGGAGGGCTGAAGCTTTCTTT
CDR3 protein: CSATPGHGRAEAFF

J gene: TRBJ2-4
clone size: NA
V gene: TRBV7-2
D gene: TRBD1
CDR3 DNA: TGTGCCAGCAGCTCGACTTTCCGGGACAGGGAACAGTACTTC
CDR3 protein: CASSSTFRDREQYF

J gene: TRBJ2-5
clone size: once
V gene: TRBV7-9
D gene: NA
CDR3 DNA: TGTGCCAGCGGCTTGGTCAACCCCCAAGAGACCCAGTACTTC
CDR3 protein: CASGLVNPQETQYF

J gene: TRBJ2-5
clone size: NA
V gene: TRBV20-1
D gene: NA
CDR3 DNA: TGCAGTGCTAGCTTCCCGGGTTTCAATGAGCAGTACTTC
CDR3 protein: CSASFPGFNEQYF

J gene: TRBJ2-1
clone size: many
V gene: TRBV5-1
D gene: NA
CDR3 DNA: TGCGCCAGCAGCTTTCAACCCAACAATGAGCAGTTCTTC
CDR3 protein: CASSFQPNNEQFF

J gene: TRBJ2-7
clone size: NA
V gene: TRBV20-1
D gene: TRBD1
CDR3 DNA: TGCAGTGCCGGCGGGGACAGGTTCGGGCTTAATTGGGCCGTCGAGCAGTACTTC
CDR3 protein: CSAGGDRFGLNWAVEQYF

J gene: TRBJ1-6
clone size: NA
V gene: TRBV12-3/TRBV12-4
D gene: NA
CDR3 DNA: TGTGCCAGCAGAACCCAAACTTACAGCTCACTCCACTTT
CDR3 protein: CASRTQTYSSLHF

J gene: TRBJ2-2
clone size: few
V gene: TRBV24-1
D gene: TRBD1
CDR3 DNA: TGTGCCACCAGTGATCGGACAGGGGGCGACACCGGGGAGCTGTTTTTT
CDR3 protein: CATSDRTGGDTGELFF

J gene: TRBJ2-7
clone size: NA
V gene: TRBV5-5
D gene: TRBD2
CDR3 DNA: TGTGCCAGCAGAAGAGCCGGGACTAGCGCGACCTACGAGCAGTACTTC
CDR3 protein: CASRRAGTSATYEQYF

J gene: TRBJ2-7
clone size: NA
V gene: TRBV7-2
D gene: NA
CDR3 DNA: TGTGCCAGCAGCTTAGGGGGCAGCTACGGGCAGTACTTC
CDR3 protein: CASSLGGSYGQYF

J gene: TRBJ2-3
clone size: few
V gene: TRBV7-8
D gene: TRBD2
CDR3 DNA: TGTGCCAGCAGCACCGGGACTAGCGGGGCTTCTAGCACAGATACGCAGTATTTT
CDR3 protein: CASSTGTSGASSTDTQYF

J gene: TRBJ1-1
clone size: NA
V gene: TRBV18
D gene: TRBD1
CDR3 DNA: TGTGCCAGCTCACCGGGACAGGGCCGGGTTGAAGCTTTCTTT
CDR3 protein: CASSPGQGRVEAFF

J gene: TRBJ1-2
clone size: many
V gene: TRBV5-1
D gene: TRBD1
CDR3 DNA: TGCGCCAGCAGCTTGTTAGGAACAGGGGCGAGCTATGGCTACACCTTC
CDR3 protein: CASSLLGTGASYGYTF

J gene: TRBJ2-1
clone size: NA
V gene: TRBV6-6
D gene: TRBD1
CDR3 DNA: TGTGCCAGCAGTGGACAGGGGGGTCACGAGCAGTTCTTC
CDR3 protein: CASSGQGGHEQFF

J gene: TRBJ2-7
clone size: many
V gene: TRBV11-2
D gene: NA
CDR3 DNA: TGTGCCAGCAGCCACCCAAGGGAGCATAATCTAATCTACGAGCAGTACTTC
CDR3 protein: CASSHPREHNLIYEQYF

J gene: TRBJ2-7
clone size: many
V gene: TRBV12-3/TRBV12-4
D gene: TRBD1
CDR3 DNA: TGTGCCAGCAGCTCCGGGACAGGGGTTTGGTACGAGCAGTACTTC
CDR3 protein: CASSSGTGVWYEQYF

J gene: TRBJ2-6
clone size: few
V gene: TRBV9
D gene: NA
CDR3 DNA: TGTGCCAGCAGCGTTAATTACGGGACGGTCTCTGGGGCCAACGTCCTGACTTTC
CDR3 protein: CASSVNYGTVSGANVLTF

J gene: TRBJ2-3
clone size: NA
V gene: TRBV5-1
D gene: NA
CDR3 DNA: TGCGCCAGCAGCGCCTACGGGGGTGGCACAGATACGCAGTATTTT
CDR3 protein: CASSAYGGGTDTQYF

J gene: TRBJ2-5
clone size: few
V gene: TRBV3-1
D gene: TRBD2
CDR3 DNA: TGTGCCAGCAGCCAAGATCGGGGGGATTTCCAAGAGACCCAGTACTTC
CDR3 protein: CASSQDRGDFQETQYF

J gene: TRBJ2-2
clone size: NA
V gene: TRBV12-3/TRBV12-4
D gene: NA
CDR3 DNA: TGTGCCAGCAGCCAAAAAAACACCGGGGAGCTGTTTTTT
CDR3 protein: CASSQKNTGELFF